This is a list of T cell receptor beta chains from one sample in a study of blood T cell repertoires in COVID-19. Generated by immunoSEQ multiplex PCR, the TCRdb table keeps only in-frame clones and is missing some. The table records about 160,000 clones, over 80% of them present only once. Sequenced input: peripheral blood. Receptors were obtained from a man between 65 and 85 years old who had recovered from COVID-19. The CDR3 runs from the conserved cysteine through the conserved F or W. D genes are given only for firm matches. Size is omitted from some rows. Given values are once, few, many or a class for expanded clones.

>.|15|.|TRBJ2-3|TRBV5-1
CASSKSLLGADTQYF
TGCGCCAGCAGCAAATCCTTGCTAGGCGCAGATACGCAGTATTTT
>.|14|.|TRBJ2-2|TRBV7-9
CASSLDISTGELFF
TGTGCCAGCAGCTTGGACATTTCCACCGGGGAGCTGTTTTTT
>.|14|TRBD1|TRBJ1-1|TRBV27
CASSLLQGEGEAFF
TGTGCCAGCAGTCTTTTGCAGGGGGAAGGTGAAGCTTTCTTT
>.|19|.|TRBJ2-6|TRBV4-1
CASSQGPRWPQSGANVLTF
TGCGCCAGCAGCCAAGGGCCCCGATGGCCCCAATCTGGGGCCAACGTCCTGACTTTC
>.|16|.|TRBJ1-4|TRBV28
CASRYSGSPMLEKLFF
TGTGCCAGCAGGTACAGCGGGAGCCCGATGTTGGAAAAACTGTTTTTT
>.|13|.|TRBJ2-1|TRBV5-1
CASSLLADNEQFF
TGCGCCAGCAGCCTACTAGCTGATAATGAGCAGTTCTTC
>.|19|TRBD1|TRBJ1-2|TRBV28
CASSPTPGTGGSKWYGYTF
TGTGCCAGCAGTCCCACCCCCGGGACAGGGGGATCGAAGTGGTATGGCTACACCTTC
>.|12|.|TRBJ1-2|TRBV5-6
CASRRTDYGYTF
TGTGCCAGCCGCCGGACAGACTATGGCTACACCTTC
>.|12|TRBD1|TRBJ1-1|TRBV3-1/TRBV3-2
CASSFGQEGAFF
TGTGCCAGCAGCTTCGGACAGGAGGGGGCTTTCTTT
>once|15|TRBD1|TRBJ2-7|TRBV25-1
CASSGPGTGVVEQYF
TGTGCCAGCAGTGGTCCCGGGACAGGGGTTGTCGAGCAGTACTTC
>.|15|.|TRBJ2-3|TRBV15
CATSSQSLVVNTQYF
TGTGCCACCAGCAGCCAATCACTAGTAGTGAATACGCAGTATTTT
>.|15|.|TRBJ2-1|TRBV7-2
CASSPQGYSYNEQFF
TGTGCCAGCAGCCCACAGGGATACTCCTACAATGAGCAGTTCTTC
>.|14|.|TRBJ1-1|TRBV5-6
CASSPMGLNTEAFF
TGTGCCAGCAGCCCCATGGGGCTGAACACTGAAGCTTTCTTT
>.|14|.|TRBJ2-1|TRBV4-3
CASSQGTYNDEQFF
TGCGCCAGCAGCCAAGGGACTTACAACGATGAGCAGTTCTTC
>.|16|TRBD2|TRBJ2-4|TRBV7-8
CASSRGEGWTKNIQYF
TGTGCCAGCAGCCGGGGGGAGGGTTGGACCAAAAACATTCAGTACTTC
>.|13|.|TRBJ1-4|TRBV2
CASSGTGIEKLFF
TGTGCCAGCAGTGGAACAGGCATCGAAAAACTGTTTTTT
>.|14|.|TRBJ2-1|TRBV28
CASSPLTRNNEQFF
TGTGCCAGCAGCCCTCTCACTAGAAACAATGAGCAGTTCTTC
>.|12|.|TRBJ2-7|TRBV30
CAWSVSGYEQYF
TGTGCCTGGAGTGTGAGTGGCTACGAGCAGTACTTC
>medium-sized|15|.|TRBJ1-1|TRBV28
CASSLLVGANTEAFF
TGTGCCAGCAGTTTATTGGTGGGGGCGAACACTGAAGCTTTCTTT
>.|14|TRBD1|TRBJ1-2|TRBV19
CASSTTGGASGYTF
TGTGCCAGTAGTACCACAGGGGGCGCGAGTGGCTACACCTTC
>.|17|TRBD1|TRBJ2-6|TRBV4-2
CASSQDRQGSGANVLTF
TGTGCCAGCAGCCAAGACAGACAGGGATCTGGGGCCAACGTCCTGACTTTC
>.|15|TRBD1|TRBJ1-5|TRBV6-5
CASIRRRGQVQPQHF
TGTGCCAGCATTAGAAGGAGGGGGCAGGTTCAGCCCCAGCATTTT
>.|14|TRBD2|TRBJ2-7|TRBV27
CASSRSGRVYEQYF
TGTGCCAGCAGTCGGAGCGGGAGGGTCTACGAGCAGTACTTC
>.|16|TRBD1|TRBJ1-2|TRBV10-3
CAISEPQGATNYGYTF
TGTGCCATCAGTGAGCCTCAGGGGGCAACTAACTATGGCTACACCTTC
>.|14|.|TRBJ1-1|TRBV28
CASSLIQGSTEAFF
TGTGCCAGCAGTTTAATACAGGGCAGCACTGAAGCTTTCTTT
>.|15|.|TRBJ2-1|TRBV6-6
CASTIDRIAYNEQFF
TGTGCCAGCACTATTGACAGGATTGCTTACAATGAGCAGTTCTTC
>.|15|TRBD2|TRBJ2-5|TRBV4-2
CASSYGGAGGETQYF
TGTGCCAGCAGCTACGGAGGCGCGGGGGGAGAGACCCAGTACTTC
>.|12|.|TRBJ2-7|TRBV28
CASSQRWDEQYF
TGTGCCAGCAGCCAGAGGTGGGACGAGCAGTACTTC
>.|13|TRBD1|TRBJ1-4|TRBV6-4
CARRGTGGEKLFF
TGTGCCCGTCGGGGGACAGGGGGCGAAAAACTGTTTTTT
>once|19|TRBD2|TRBJ2-5|TRBV11-2
CASSLYPGIGLAGGETQYF
TGTGCCAGCAGCTTATACCCCGGAATCGGACTAGCGGGAGGAGAGACCCAGTACTTC
>.|16|.|TRBJ1-6|TRBV7-2
CASSTRVSLHNSPLHF
TGTGCCAGCAGCACTAGGGTCTCCCTTCATAATTCACCCCTCCACTTT
>.|15|.|TRBJ2-1|TRBV10-3
CAIRQRGSSYNEQFF
TGTGCCATCCGCCAGCGAGGGAGCTCCTACAATGAGCAGTTCTTC
>.|15|.|TRBJ1-1|TRBV5-1
CASSLTEIQNTEAFF
TGCGCCAGCAGCTTAACAGAAATACAGAACACTGAAGCTTTCTTT
>.|13|TRBD1|TRBJ1-5|TRBV19
CASNPRDRQPQHF
TGTGCCAGTAACCCCCGGGACAGACAGCCCCAGCATTTT
>.|13|.|TRBJ2-3|TRBV5-5
CASSLAGVDTQYF
TGTGCCAGCAGCTTGGCGGGGGTTGATACGCAGTATTTT
>once|13|TRBD1|TRBJ1-2|TRBV7-8
CASSTDREHGYTF
TGTGCCAGCAGCACGGACAGGGAACATGGCTACACCTTC
>.|15|TRBD1|TRBJ2-7|TRBV30
CAWSASGTGNYEQYF
TGTGCCTGGAGCGCGTCCGGGACAGGGAACTACGAGCAGTACTTC
>.|13|.|TRBJ2-1|TRBV7-3
CASSSAADNEQFF
TGTGCCAGCAGCTCGGCAGCGGACAATGAGCAGTTCTTC
>.|15|TRBD2|TRBJ2-1|TRBV7-6
CASSLRLAGGQEQFF
TGTGCCAGCAGCTTAAGGTTAGCGGGAGGGCAGGAGCAGTTCTTC
>.|18|TRBD2|TRBJ2-3|TRBV4-2
CASSLRGLAESSTDTQYF
TGTGCCAGCAGCCTACGCGGACTAGCGGAGTCTAGCACAGATACGCAGTATTTT
>few|17|.|TRBJ2-4|TRBV6-1
CASSERVGTLAKNIQYF
TGTGCCAGCAGTGAACGGGTCGGCACACTAGCCAAAAACATTCAGTACTTC
>.|13|.|TRBJ2-4|TRBV29-1
CSVEIQAGNIQYF
TGCAGCGTTGAAATACAGGCGGGGAACATTCAGTACTTC
>.|14|TRBD2|TRBJ2-7|TRBV6-6
CASSSRTSLYEQYF
TGTGCCAGCAGTTCTCGGACTAGCCTCTACGAGCAGTACTTC
>.|14|TRBD1|TRBJ1-1|TRBV11-2
CASSLVQQGAQTFF
TGTGCCAGCAGCTTAGTACAACAGGGGGCGCAGACTTTCTTT
>.|14|.|TRBJ2-2|TRBV7-9
CASSSRGLVGELFF
TGTGCCAGCAGCTCCCGCGGCCTGGTCGGGGAGCTGTTTTTT
>.|15|TRBD1|TRBJ1-4|TRBV18
CASSPDREINEKLFF
TGTGCCAGCTCACCAGACAGGGAAATTAATGAAAAACTGTTTTTT
>.|15|.|TRBJ2-3|TRBV23-1
CASNLHRAPTDTQYF
TGCGCCAGCAACCTTCACAGGGCACCCACAGATACGCAGTATTTT
>.|15|.|TRBJ2-3|TRBV5-1
CASSPVGRGTDTQYF
TGCGCCAGCAGCCCCGTGGGGAGAGGCACAGATACGCAGTATTTT
>.|11|.|TRBJ2-7|TRBV20-1
CSGRGAGEQYF
TGCAGTGGACGAGGGGCGGGGGAGCAGTACTTC
>.|12|.|TRBJ1-1|TRBV12-3/TRBV12-4
CASSSAGTEAFF
TGTGCCAGCAGTTCCGCGGGCACTGAAGCTTTCTTT